This T cell receptor beta chain was profiled in a study of vaccination and CD4 T cells after COVID-19. This clonotype has more than one count but fewer than ten. The antigen is not known. Cultured CD4+ T cell DNA underwent sequencing with the Oncomine TCR Beta short-read assay. TCRdb used MiXCR to reprocess the PCR reads, holding one entry per CDR3 protein. The sample includes fewer than 8,500 distinct CDR3 sequences, roughly 50% of them seen just once. Trimming pared 2 bases from V and 3 bases from J, leaving 8 bases between. Per the germline V gene, CDR1 is MNHEY and CDR2 is SMNVEV (reference sequence). The CDR3 sequence is 14 residues long. Indicated treatment: approximately 9-day PBMC culture with coronavirus spike peptide pools or control peptides (ViraFEST assay). An unexposed donor provided the CD4+ T cells, which were collected before the COVID-19 pandemic (2011-2018).

This receptor was taken from a human donor in good health. The chain recombines TRBV27 with TRBJ1-5; no definite D call. Sequencing used CD4+ T cells from blood, cultured in vitro. CDR3 nucleotide sequence: TGTGCCAGCAGTTTAATCGGGAACAATCAGCCCCAGCATTTT. The encoded protein is CASSLIGNNQPQHF.